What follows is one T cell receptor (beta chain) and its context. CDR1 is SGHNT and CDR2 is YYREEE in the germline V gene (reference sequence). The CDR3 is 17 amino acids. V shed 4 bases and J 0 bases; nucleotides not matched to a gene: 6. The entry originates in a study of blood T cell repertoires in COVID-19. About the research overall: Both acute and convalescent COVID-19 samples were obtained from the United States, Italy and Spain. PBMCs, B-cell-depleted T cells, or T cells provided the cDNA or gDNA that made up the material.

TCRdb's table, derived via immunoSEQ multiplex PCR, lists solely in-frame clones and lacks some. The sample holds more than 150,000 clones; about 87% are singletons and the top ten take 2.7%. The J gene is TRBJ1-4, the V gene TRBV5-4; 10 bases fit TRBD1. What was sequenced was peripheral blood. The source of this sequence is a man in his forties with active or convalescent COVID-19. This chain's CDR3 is CASSPGQGIATNEKLFF. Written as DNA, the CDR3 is TGTGCCAGCAGCCCGGGACAGGGGATTGCAACTAATGAAAAACTGTTTTTT.